Listed here is a single T cell receptor beta chain. The sample belongs to a study of T cell repertoires in cytomegalovirus infection. Germline trimming cut 6 bases from V and 4 bases from J; bases unmatched to any gene: 5. The CDR3 consists of 15 residues. Germline V gene lookup returns CDR1 LNHNV and CDR2 YYDKDF (reference sequence). One entry per CDR3 protein results from TCRdb running MiXCR on the reads. There are fewer than 300,000 distinct CDR3 sequences in the sample; more than 20% occur only once, and approximately 15% lies in the top ten. Sequencing input: PBMCs. The rearrangement links TRBV15 to TRBJ1-5; TRBD1 matches at 11 bases. The origin of this receptor is a human donor in good health (CMV status not recorded). Some clones in this sample may be carry-over from other donors' samples. The CDR3 is CATRRTGGENQPQHF. CDR3 DNA sequence: TGTGCCACCAGGCGGACAGGGGGCGAGAATCAGCCCCAGCATTTT.